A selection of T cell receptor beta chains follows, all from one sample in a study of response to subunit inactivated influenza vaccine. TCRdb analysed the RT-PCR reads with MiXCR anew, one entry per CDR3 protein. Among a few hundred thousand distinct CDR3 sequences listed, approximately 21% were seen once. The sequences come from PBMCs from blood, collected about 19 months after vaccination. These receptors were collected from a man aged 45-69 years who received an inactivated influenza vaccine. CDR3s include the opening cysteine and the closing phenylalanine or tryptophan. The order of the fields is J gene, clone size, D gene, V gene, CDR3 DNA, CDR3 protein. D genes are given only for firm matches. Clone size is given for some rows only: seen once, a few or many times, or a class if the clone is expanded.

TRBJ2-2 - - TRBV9 TGTGCCAGCAGCGGCCGGGCACACCTTCGCGGGGAGCTGTTTTTT CASSGRAHLRGELFF
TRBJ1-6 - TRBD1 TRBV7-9 TGTGCCAGCAGCGGGGACAGCTATTCACCCCTCCACTTT CASSGDSYSPLHF
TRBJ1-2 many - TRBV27 TGTGCCAGCAGTTCATTTTACAGGAAGAAGGACGCAGGCTACACCTTC CASSSFYRKKDAGYTF
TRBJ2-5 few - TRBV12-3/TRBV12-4 TGTGCCAGCAGTTTAATTGGGCAGGGAGGAGAGACCCAGTACTTC CASSLIGQGGETQYF
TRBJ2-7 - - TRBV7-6 TGTGCCAGCAGCTTAGGTCCCTCGGGACGGACCTCCTACGAGCAGTACTTC CASSLGPSGRTSYEQYF
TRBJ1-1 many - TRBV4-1 TGCGCCAGCAGCCCCGGACACTTTAACACTGAAGCTTTCTTT CASSPGHFNTEAFF
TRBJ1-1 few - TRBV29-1 TGCAGCGGCCTCACTAACACTGAAGCTTTCTTT CSGLTNTEAFF
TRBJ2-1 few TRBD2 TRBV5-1 TGCGCCACACATCCGGGACTAGCGGGGCCGAATGAGCAGTTCTTC CATHPGLAGPNEQFF
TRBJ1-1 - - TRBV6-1 TGTGCCAGCAGTGAACGTTCCGGTCGGGCCAGCCCAGGGAACACTGAAGCTTTCTTT CASSERSGRASPGNTEAFF
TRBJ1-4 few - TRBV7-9 TGTGCCAGCAGTCTCGGGGCGGCAGATCGGCTGTTTTTT CASSLGAADRLFF
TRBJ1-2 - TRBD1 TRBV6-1 TGTGCCAGCCAGGACAGGGGTTTGAGCTATGGCTACACCTTC CASQDRGLSYGYTF
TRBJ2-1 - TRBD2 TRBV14 TGTGCCAGCAGCCTCGGAGCGGGAGTGTATTACAATGAGCAGTTCTTC CASSLGAGVYYNEQFF
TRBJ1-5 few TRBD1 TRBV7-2 TGTGCCAGCAGCTTAGACAGGGGAAGCAATCAGCCCCAGCATTTT CASSLDRGSNQPQHF
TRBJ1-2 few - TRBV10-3 TGTGCCATCAGTGGTGTAAGTGGGGCTGGCTACACCTTC CAISGVSGAGYTF
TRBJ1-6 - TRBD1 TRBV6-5 TGTGCCAGCAGTTACGACGATTGGGACAGGAGCTCCTATAATTCACCCCTCCACTTT CASSYDDWDRSSYNSPLHF
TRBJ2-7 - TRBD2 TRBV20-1 TGCAGTGCCGGCCTAGCGGGAGTGGGAAACGAGCAGTACTTC CSAGLAGVGNEQYF
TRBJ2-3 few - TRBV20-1 TGCAGTGCTAGTGGAGCGGAGAGCACAGATACGCAGTATTTT CSASGAESTDTQYF
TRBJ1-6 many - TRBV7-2 TGTGCCAGCAGCCAGGGCGCCCTAGGGTACTATCATTCACCCCTCCACTTT CASSQGALGYYHSPLHF
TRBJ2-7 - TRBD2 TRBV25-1 TGTGCCAGCAGTGAAAGATCGCTAGCGGGAGTTGGGGAGCAGTACTTC CASSERSLAGVGEQYF
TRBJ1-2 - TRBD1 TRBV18 TGTGCCAGCTCCCCAAGGACAGGGGGTACGGACTATGGCTACACCTTC CASSPRTGGTDYGYTF
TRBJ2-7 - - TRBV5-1 TGCGCCAGCAGCTCGCAGGGGTATCGATACGAGCAGTACTTC CASSSQGYRYEQYF
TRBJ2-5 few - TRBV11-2 TGTGCCAGCAGGCCGGTGAGGGGGAAAGAGACCCAGTACTTC CASRPVRGKETQYF
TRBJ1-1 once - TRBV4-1 TGCGCCAGCAGCCCCCATGGTCGGGGAGACACTGAAGCTTTCTTT CASSPHGRGDTEAFF
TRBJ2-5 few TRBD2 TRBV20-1 TGCAGTGCTAGGCCGACTAGCGGTCCCCAAGAGACCCAGTACTTC CSARPTSGPQETQYF
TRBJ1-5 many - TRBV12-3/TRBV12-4 TGTGCCAGCAAGGGGGGTGGTGGTAGCAATCAGCCCCAGCATTTT CASKGGGGSNQPQHF
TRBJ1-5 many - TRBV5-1 TGCGCCAGCAGCTTTGAGACAGGACGTAATCAGCCCCAGCATTTT CASSFETGRNQPQHF
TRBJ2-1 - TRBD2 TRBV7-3 TGTGCCAGCAGCCGGGGGACTAGCCAGCTTGGGGGTGAGCAGTTCTTC CASSRGTSQLGGEQFF
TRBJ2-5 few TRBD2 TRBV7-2 TGTGCCAGCAGACCGACTAGCGGGGGCAAGACCCAGTACTTC CASRPTSGGKTQYF
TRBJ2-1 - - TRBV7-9 TGTGCCAGCAGCAGCGTCCGGGATTCATACAATGAGCAGTTCTTC CASSSVRDSYNEQFF
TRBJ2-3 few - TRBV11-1 TGTGCCAGCAGCTTACCCCCGCCGAGGCGGCCGCTTTACACAGATACGCAGTATTTT CASSLPPPRRPLYTDTQYF
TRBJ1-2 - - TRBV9 TGTGCCAGCAGCGTCGGGACACCTTCTAACTATGGCTACACCTTC CASSVGTPSNYGYTF
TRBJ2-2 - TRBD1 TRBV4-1 TGCGCCAGCAGCCAAAATCCACAGGGGATCGGGGAGCTGTTTTTT CASSQNPQGIGELFF
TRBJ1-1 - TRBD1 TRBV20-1 TGCAGTGCTAGTGAAGGGGGCCCGAACACTGAAGCTTTCTTT CSASEGGPNTEAFF
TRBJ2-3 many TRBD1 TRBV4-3 TGCGCCAGCAGCCAAGATGGGACAGGGGTGGATACGCAGTATTTT CASSQDGTGVDTQYF
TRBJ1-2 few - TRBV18 TGTGCCAGCTCACAAGACGTGGCGCCCGCGGGGTATGGCTACACCTTC CASSQDVAPAGYGYTF
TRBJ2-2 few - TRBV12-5 TGTGCTAGTGGTTACGGGGATGCCGGGGAGCTGTTTTTT CASGYGDAGELFF
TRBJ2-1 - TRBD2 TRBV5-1 TGCGCCAGCAGCTTGGGTGGACTAGCGGGCGATGAGCAGTTCTTC CASSLGGLAGDEQFF
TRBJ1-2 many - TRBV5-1 TGCGCCAGCAGCCAAAGTACAGGATCTGCTGCGAATGGCTACACCTTC CASSQSTGSAANGYTF
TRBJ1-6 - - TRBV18 TGTGCCAGCTCACCAGGACAAACCAATAATTCACCCCTCCACTTT CASSPGQTNNSPLHF
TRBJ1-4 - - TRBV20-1 TGCAGTGCTAGAGATCGCATCTTGCACGAAAAACTGTTTTTT CSARDRILHEKLFF
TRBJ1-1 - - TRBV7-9 TGTGCCAGCAGCTTAGCGCATAATCCCAACTTTAACACTGAAGCTTTCTTT CASSLAHNPNFNTEAFF
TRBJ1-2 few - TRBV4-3 TGCGCCAGCAGCCAAGAACCGGGGGGCACTGGGTATGGCTACACCTTC CASSQEPGGTGYGYTF
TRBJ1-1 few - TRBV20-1 TGCAGTGCTAGAGATCCCGCAGGGCCTGCCTCGGAAGCTTTCTTT CSARDPAGPASEAFF
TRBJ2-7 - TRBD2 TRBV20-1 TGCAGTGCTAGAGATACCCTAGCGGGGCTCTACGAGCAGTACTTC CSARDTLAGLYEQYF
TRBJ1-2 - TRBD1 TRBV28 TGTGCCAGCAGTAGGGGGGACAGGGAAGATGGCTACACCTTC CASSRGDREDGYTF
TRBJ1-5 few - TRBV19 TGTGCCAGTAGTATCTCATCACAGGGAAATCAGCCCCAGCATTTT CASSISSQGNQPQHF
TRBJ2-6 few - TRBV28 TGTGCCAGCATGGGACGGACCCTCTCTGGGGCCAACGTCCTGACTTTC CASMGRTLSGANVLTF
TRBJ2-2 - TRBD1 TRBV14 TGTGCCAGCAGCCGGGACAGGGGGCGCGCCGGGGAGCTGTTTTTT CASSRDRGRAGELFF
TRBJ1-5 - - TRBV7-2 TGTGCCAGCAGCTCCTACAGGGTTAGCAATCAGCCCCAGCATTTT CASSSYRVSNQPQHF
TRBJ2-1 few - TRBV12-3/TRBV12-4 TGTGCCAGCAGTGGTCAGAGCAATGAGCAGTTCTTC CASSGQSNEQFF
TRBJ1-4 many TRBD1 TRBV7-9 TGTGCCAGCAGCTCAGGGGGAGAAAAACTGTTTTTT CASSSGGEKLFF
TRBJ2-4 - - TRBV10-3 TGTGCCATCAGTAAAGCGGCTGGGGCGGAAAACATTCAGTACTTC CAISKAAGAENIQYF
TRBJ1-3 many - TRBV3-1 TGTGCCAGCAGCCATGGCCCCGGGACGCAAAACACCATATATTTT CASSHGPGTQNTIYF
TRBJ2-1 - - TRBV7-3 TGTGCCAGCAGCTTATTGGGAGGCTACAATGAGCAGTTCTTC CASSLLGGYNEQFF
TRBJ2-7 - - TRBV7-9 TGTGCCAGCAGCTTAAGTCACAGATCCTACGAGCAGTACTTC CASSLSHRSYEQYF